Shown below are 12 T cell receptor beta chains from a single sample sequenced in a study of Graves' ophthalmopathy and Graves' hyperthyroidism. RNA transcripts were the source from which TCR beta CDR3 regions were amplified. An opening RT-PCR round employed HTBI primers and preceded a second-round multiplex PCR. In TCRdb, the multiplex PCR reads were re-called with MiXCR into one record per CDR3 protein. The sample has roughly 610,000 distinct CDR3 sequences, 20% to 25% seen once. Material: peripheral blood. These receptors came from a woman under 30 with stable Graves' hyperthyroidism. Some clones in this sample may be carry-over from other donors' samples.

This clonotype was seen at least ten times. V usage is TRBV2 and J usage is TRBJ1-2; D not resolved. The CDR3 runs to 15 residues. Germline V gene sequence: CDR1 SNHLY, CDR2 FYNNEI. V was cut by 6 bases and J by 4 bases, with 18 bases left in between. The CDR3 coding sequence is TGTGCCAGCAGCAAGTCGGCCAGGTCCATCTATGGCTACACCTTC. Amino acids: CASSKSARSIYGYTF.

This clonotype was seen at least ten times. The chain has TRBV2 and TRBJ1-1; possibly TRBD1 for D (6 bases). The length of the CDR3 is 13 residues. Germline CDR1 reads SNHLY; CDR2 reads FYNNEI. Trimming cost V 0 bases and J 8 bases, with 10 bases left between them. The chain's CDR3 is CASSEAVGTEAFF. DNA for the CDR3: TGTGCCAGCAGTGAAGCGGTAGGGACAGAAGCTTTCTTT.

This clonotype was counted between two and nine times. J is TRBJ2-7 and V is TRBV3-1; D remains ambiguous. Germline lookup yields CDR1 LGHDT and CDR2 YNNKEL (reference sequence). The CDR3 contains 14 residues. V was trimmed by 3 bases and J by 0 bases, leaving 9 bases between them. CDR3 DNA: TGTGCCAGCAGCCATACAAAAGGCTCCTACGAGCAGTACTTC. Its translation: CASSHTKGSYEQYF.

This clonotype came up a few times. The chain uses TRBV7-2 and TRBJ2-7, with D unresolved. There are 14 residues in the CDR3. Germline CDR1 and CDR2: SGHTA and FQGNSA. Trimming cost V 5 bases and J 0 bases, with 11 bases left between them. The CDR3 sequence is CASSDYLSSYEQYF. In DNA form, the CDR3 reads TGTGCCAGCAGCGATTACCTGAGCTCCTACGAGCAGTACTTC.

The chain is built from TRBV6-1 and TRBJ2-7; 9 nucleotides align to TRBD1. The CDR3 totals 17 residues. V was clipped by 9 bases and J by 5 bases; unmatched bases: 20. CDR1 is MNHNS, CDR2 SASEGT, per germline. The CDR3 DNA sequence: TGTGCCAGTACATACCCAATAGGGACAGGGTTTCGCAACGAGCAGTACTTC. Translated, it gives CASTYPIGTGFRNEQYF.

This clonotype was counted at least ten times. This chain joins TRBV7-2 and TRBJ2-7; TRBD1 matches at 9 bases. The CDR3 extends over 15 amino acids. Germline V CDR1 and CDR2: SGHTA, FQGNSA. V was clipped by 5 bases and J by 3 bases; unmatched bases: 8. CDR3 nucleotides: TGTGCCAGCAGCCCTCAGGGGGGACAGGGCTACGAGCAGTACTTC. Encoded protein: CASSPQGGQGYEQYF.

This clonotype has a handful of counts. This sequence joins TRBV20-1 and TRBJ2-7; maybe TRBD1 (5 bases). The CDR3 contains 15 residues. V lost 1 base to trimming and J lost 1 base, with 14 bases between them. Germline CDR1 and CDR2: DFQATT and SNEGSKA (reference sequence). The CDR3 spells CSARVFRVFSYEQYF. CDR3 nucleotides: TGCAGTGCTAGAGTTTTCAGGGTATTTTCCTACGAGCAGTACTTC.

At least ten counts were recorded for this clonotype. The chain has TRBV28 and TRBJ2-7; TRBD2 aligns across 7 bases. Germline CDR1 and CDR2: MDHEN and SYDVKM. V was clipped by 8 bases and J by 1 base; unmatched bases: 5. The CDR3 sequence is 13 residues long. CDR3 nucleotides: TGTGCCAGCGATGCGGGACTATCCTACGAGCAGTACTTC. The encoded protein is CASDAGLSYEQYF.

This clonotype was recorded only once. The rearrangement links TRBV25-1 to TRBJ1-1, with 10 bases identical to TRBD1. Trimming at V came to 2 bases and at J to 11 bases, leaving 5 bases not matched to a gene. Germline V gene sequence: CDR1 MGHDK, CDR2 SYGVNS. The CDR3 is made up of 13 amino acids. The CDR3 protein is CASSEDRGRAAFF. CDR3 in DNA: TGTGCCAGCAGTGAAGACAGGGGGCGCGCGGCTTTCTTT.

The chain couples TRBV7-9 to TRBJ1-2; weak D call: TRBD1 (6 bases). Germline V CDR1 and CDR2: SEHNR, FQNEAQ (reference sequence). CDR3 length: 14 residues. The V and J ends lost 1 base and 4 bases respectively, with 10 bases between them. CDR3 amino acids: CASSLGTVAYGYTF. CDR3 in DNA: TGTGCCAGCAGCTTAGGGACAGTCGCCTATGGCTACACCTTC.

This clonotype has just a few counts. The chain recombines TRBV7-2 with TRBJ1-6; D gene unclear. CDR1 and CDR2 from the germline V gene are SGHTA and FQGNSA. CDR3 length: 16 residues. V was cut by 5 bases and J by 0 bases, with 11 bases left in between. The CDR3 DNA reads TGTGCCAGCAGCATGAGGAGAAGCTCCTATAATTCACCCCTCCACTTT. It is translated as CASSMRRSSYNSPLHF.

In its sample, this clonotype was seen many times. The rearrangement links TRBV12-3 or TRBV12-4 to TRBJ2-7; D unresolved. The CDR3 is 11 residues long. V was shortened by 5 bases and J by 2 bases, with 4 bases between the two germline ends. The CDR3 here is CASSMTYEQYF. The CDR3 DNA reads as TGTGCCAGCAGTATGACCTACGAGCAGTACTTC.